A selection of T cell receptor beta chains follows, all from one sample in a study of cytomegalovirus exposure and HLA in healthy donors. Some clones are missing from TCRdb's copy, which holds only in-frame ones; the method was immunoSEQ multiplex PCR. In the table there are about 160,000 clones, roughly 80% of which are singletons. The source material was PBMCs. The receptors come from a man in his forties in good health and CMV-seronegative. CDR3s include the opening cysteine and the closing phenylalanine or tryptophan. The D gene is left open where the match is weak. Rows give clone size only sometimes, using once, few, many, or a class for an expanded clone.

clone size	V gene	J gene	D gene	CDR3 protein	CDR3 DNA
few	TRBV7-8	TRBJ2-7	TRBD2	CASSPRGSGSYEQYF	TGTGCCAGCAGCCCCCGGGGTAGCGGGAGTTACGAGCAGTACTTC
-	TRBV6-1	TRBJ1-2	TRBD1	CASSERGRGYTF	TGTGCCAGCAGTGAAAGGGGGCGTGGCTACACCTTC
-	TRBV10-3	TRBJ2-3	-	CAIHRGDTQYF	TGTGCCATCCACCGAGGAGATACGCAGTATTTT
-	TRBV7-9	TRBJ2-7	-	CASSLATGVPPYEQYF	TGTGCCAGCAGCTTAGCCACGGGGGTCCCTCCCTACGAGCAGTACTTC
once	TRBV5-1	TRBJ1-2	-	CASSPDTYGYTF	TGCGCCAGCAGCCCGGACACCTATGGCTACACCTTC
once	TRBV5-4	TRBJ2-2	-	CASRRDFYTGELFF	TGTGCCAGCAGGCGGGATTTCTACACCGGGGAGCTGTTTTTT
-	TRBV10-3	TRBJ1-2	-	CAITFDTVANYGYTF	TGTGCCATCACCTTTGACACAGTAGCTAACTATGGCTACACCTTC
-	TRBV7-9	TRBJ2-5	TRBD2	CASSSRTSGGARQETQYF	TGTGCCAGCAGCTCCAGGACTAGCGGGGGCGCACGCCAAGAGACCCAGTACTTC
-	TRBV4-2	TRBJ2-7	-	CASSQEGELGSYEQYF	TGTGCCAGCAGCCAAGAAGGAGAACTAGGTAGCTACGAGCAGTACTTC
few	TRBV6-1	TRBJ2-2	TRBD2	CALRVSGGNTGELFF	TGTGCCCTTCGGGTTAGCGGGGGAAACACCGGGGAGCTGTTTTTT
-	TRBV27	TRBJ2-2	TRBD2	CASSLGLAGGNTGELFF	TGTGCCAGCAGTTTGGGACTAGCGGGGGGGAACACCGGGGAGCTGTTTTTT
-	TRBV6-5	TRBJ1-3	TRBD1	CASSPGTGLDTIYF	TGTGCCAGCAGTCCCGGGACAGGGTTGGACACCATATATTTT
-	TRBV10-2	TRBJ1-1	-	CASSDAAVNTEAFF	TGCGCCAGCAGTGACGCGGCAGTTAACACTGAAGCTTTCTTT
-	TRBV15	TRBJ2-7	-	CATSTLQGYEQYF	TGTGCCACCAGCACCCTACAGGGCTACGAGCAGTACTTC
-	TRBV2	TRBJ1-6	-	CASFSGKPAYSPLHF	TGTGCCAGCTTTTCAGGGAAGCCCGCCTATTCACCCCTCCACTTT
-	TRBV6-5	TRBJ1-2	-	CASIRGGAYGYTF	TGTGCCAGCATCCGGGGGGGGGCCTATGGCTACACCTTC
-	TRBV19	TRBJ2-7	TRBD1	CASSGTGDEQYF	TGTGCCAGTAGTGGGACAGGCGACGAGCAGTACTTC
-	TRBV28	TRBJ1-4	TRBD1	CASIRTGGPFATNEKLFF	TGTGCCAGCATCAGGACAGGGGGCCCTTTCGCAACTAATGAAAAACTGTTTTTT
-	TRBV18	TRBJ2-7	TRBD1	CASSAGTGTYEQYF	TGTGCCAGCTCAGCCGGGACAGGGACTTACGAGCAGTACTTC
-	TRBV7-9	TRBJ2-6	-	CASSLSGTRPSGANVLTF	TGTGCCAGCAGCTTATCTGGGACACGTCCCTCTGGGGCCAACGTCCTGACTTTC
-	TRBV2	TRBJ1-5	-	CASRERQVSNQPQHF	TGTGCCAGCAGGGAGAGACAGGTCTCCAATCAGCCCCAGCATTTT
-	TRBV28	TRBJ2-3	TRBD2	CASRPGLAADTQYF	TGTGCCAGCAGACCGGGACTAGCAGCAGATACGCAGTATTTT
-	TRBV7-9	TRBJ2-3	TRBD1	CSSTLGPTGIGGTDTQYF	TGTTCCAGCACCCTAGGTCCGACAGGGATAGGGGGCACAGATACGCAGTATTTT
-	TRBV7-9	TRBJ1-2	-	CSSSLGIYGYTF	TGTTCCAGCAGCTTGGGCATCTATGGCTACACCTTC
-	TRBV10-2	TRBJ1-1	TRBD1	CASNQNTGDGGTEAFF	TGCGCCAGCAACCAAAACACAGGGGATGGGGGGACTGAAGCTTTCTTT
-	TRBV6-6	TRBJ1-2	-	CASMEPATANYGYTF	TGTGCCAGCATGGAACCAGCGACAGCCAACTATGGCTACACCTTC
-	TRBV29-1	TRBJ2-7	TRBD1	CSVWTGGNEQYF	TGCAGCGTTTGGACAGGGGGAAACGAGCAGTACTTC
-	TRBV19	TRBJ1-5	-	CASSREGGQPQHF	TGTGCCAGTAGTAGAGAGGGGGGTCAGCCCCAGCATTTT
-	TRBV7-2	TRBJ2-7	-	CASSSGGASYEQYF	TGTGCCAGCAGCTCCGGCGGAGCCTCCTACGAGCAGTACTTC
-	TRBV4-1	TRBJ2-3	-	CASSQDQTSWAKASTDTQYF	TGCGCCAGCAGCCAAGATCAAACCTCCTGGGCCAAGGCTAGCACAGATACGCAGTATTTT
few	TRBV7-9	TRBJ1-4	-	CASSRGGAGEKLFF	TGTGCCAGCAGCCGCGGGGGTGCGGGTGAAAAACTGTTTTTT
-	TRBV4-1	TRBJ1-6	TRBD1	CASSLKQTGGGSPLHF	TGCGCCAGCAGCCTCAAACAGACAGGGGGCGGATCACCCCTCCACTTT
-	TRBV5-1	TRBJ2-7	TRBD1	CASSLANLHRGQYEQYF	TGCGCCAGCAGCTTGGCTAATCTCCACAGGGGGCAGTACGAGCAGTACTTC
-	TRBV5-5	TRBJ1-1	TRBD1	CASSSGQGRAEAFF	TGTGCCAGCAGCTCGGGACAGGGGAGGGCTGAAGCTTTCTTT
-	TRBV5-6	TRBJ2-7	TRBD2	CASSSLGLAGTYEQYF	TGTGCCAGCAGCTCACTCGGACTAGCGGGGACCTACGAGCAGTACTTC
once	TRBV18	TRBJ2-7	TRBD1	CASSPGTGGSYEQYF	TGTGCCAGCTCACCCGGGACAGGGGGCTCCTACGAGCAGTACTTC
-	TRBV2	TRBJ1-5	-	CASSGSGAGAHQPQHF	TGTGCCAGCAGTGGATCAGGGGCAGGGGCGCATCAGCCCCAGCATTTT
-	TRBV30	TRBJ2-2	-	CAWSAGQNTGELFF	TGTGCCTGGAGTGCGGGACAGAACACCGGGGAGCTGTTTTTT
-	TRBV27	TRBJ2-5	-	CASSFSLGEGETQYF	TGTGCCAGCAGTTTCTCCCTCGGAGAGGGTGAGACCCAGTACTTC
-	TRBV11-2	TRBJ2-7	-	CASSLEMYSYEQYF	TGTGCCAGCAGCTTAGAAATGTACTCCTACGAGCAGTACTTC
-	TRBV11-2	TRBJ1-5	-	CASSPFQGQPQHF	TGTGCCAGCAGCCCCTTTCAGGGGCAGCCCCAGCATTTT
-	TRBV9	TRBJ2-2	TRBD2	CASRLAGTGELFF	TGTGCCAGTCGACTAGCCGGAACCGGGGAGCTGTTTTTT
-	TRBV18	TRBJ1-2	-	CASSRGGGNYGYTF	TGTGCCAGCTCCCGCGGGGGCGGTAACTATGGCTACACCTTC
-	TRBV20-1	TRBJ2-1	-	CSARDRNEQFF	TGCAGTGCTAGAGATCGTAATGAGCAGTTCTTC
-	TRBV6-6	TRBJ2-7	-	CASSYFSGSSYEQYF	TGTGCCAGCAGTTACTTCAGCGGAAGCTCCTACGAGCAGTACTTC
-	TRBV6-6	TRBJ1-4	-	CASSYSAGNEKLFF	TGTGCCAGCAGTTACTCGGCGGGTAATGAAAAACTGTTTTTT
once	TRBV6-4	TRBJ2-1	TRBD2	CASSDSTSGSSEQFF	TGTGCCAGCAGTGACTCGACTAGCGGGAGTTCTGAGCAGTTCTTC
-	TRBV28	TRBJ2-6	-	CASSFGTPSGANVLTF	TGTGCCAGCAGTTTCGGGACACCCTCTGGGGCCAACGTCCTGACTTTC
-	TRBV5-6	TRBJ2-7	TRBD1	CASSSADRRSYEQYF	TGTGCCAGCAGTTCCGCGGACAGGCGGTCCTACGAGCAGTACTTC
few	TRBV25-1	TRBJ1-1	-	CASSGIGQSLGAFF	TGTGCCAGCAGTGGAATCGGACAGTCCCTTGGCGCTTTCTTT
-	TRBV10-3	TRBJ2-5	TRBD2	CAISGPGREETQYF	TGTGCCATCAGTGGCCCTGGGAGGGAGGAGACCCAGTACTTC
-	TRBV7-9	TRBJ1-1	-	CASSFGVGLNTEAFF	TGTGCCAGCAGCTTCGGGGTAGGATTGAACACTGAAGCTTTCTTT
-	TRBV27	TRBJ2-7	TRBD1	CASIGWTGQRYEQYF	TGTGCCAGCATAGGTTGGACAGGGCAAAGGTACGAGCAGTACTTC
-	TRBV28	TRBJ1-1	-	CASTRRQGMDTEAFF	TGTGCCAGCACTCGACGGCAGGGAATGGACACTGAAGCTTTCTTT
once	TRBV12-5	TRBJ2-2	-	CASGPGQSTLTGELFF	TGTGCTAGTGGCCCTGGACAGAGCACGCTCACCGGGGAGCTGTTTTTT
few	TRBV6-5	TRBJ2-5	TRBD2	CASSPSGGETQYF	TGTGCCAGCAGTCCTAGCGGGGGAGAGACCCAGTACTTC
-	TRBV7-8	TRBJ2-7	TRBD1	CASSSDGTASGEQYF	TGTGCCAGCAGCTCCGACGGGACAGCATCGGGCGAGCAGTACTTC
-	TRBV5-1	TRBJ1-1	-	CASSLISGGAEAFF	TGCGCCAGCAGCTTGATCTCGGGCGGGGCTGAAGCTTTCTTT
-	TRBV6-6	TRBJ2-7	-	CASSYSSRSYEQYF	TGTGCCAGCAGTTACTCATCCAGATCCTACGAGCAGTACTTC
few	TRBV28	TRBJ2-7	TRBD2	CASSLASGGLEQYF	TGTGCCAGCAGTTTGGCCAGCGGGGGGCTTGAGCAGTACTTC